A single sample gave rise to the 19 T cell receptor beta chains below, sequenced in a study of T cells in tuberculosis (dated by TCRdb to 2017 to 2018). Library prep was done by the immunoSEQ multiplex PCR assay. The immuneACCESS repertoire file appears here via TCRdb, limited to in-frame rearrangements. These files lack a portion of the clones; in checked studies, under half of the deficit traces to unresolved V genes, and the cause of the others is not known. Here the sample has more than 35,000 clones; approximately 93% occur a single time. About 4.7% of the sample belongs to the ten largest clones. The time point label of this sample denotes: new active TB diagnosis, blood taken before or within 7 days of starting treatment. The sample consisted of PBMCs, taken at tuberculosis diagnosis. All receptors derive from an adult with tuberculosis.

This clone was observed a handful of times. The CDR3, as DNA: TGTGCCATCAGGGGACACCCGGACAACACTGAAGCTTTCTTT. The encoded protein is CAIRGHPDNTEAFF. The rearrangement joins TRBV10-3 to TRBJ1-1; D perhaps matches TRBD1 (6 bases). V lost 6 bases, J lost 2 bases, and 13 bases lay in between. The CDR3 loop spans 14 amino acids. CDR1 and CDR2 from the germline V gene are ENHRY and SYGVKD.

The gene calls are TRBV6-5 and TRBJ1-1; no definite D call. Germline V gene sequence: CDR1 MNHEY, CDR2 SVGAGI. This CDR3 has 13 residues. With 8 bases removed from V and 1 base from J, the gap between germline ends came to 11 bases. The CDR3 reads CASEGWRNTEAFF. CDR3 in DNA: TGTGCCAGCGAGGGTTGGCGGAACACTGAAGCTTTCTTT.

This chain uses TRBV14 with TRBJ1-3, with D perhaps TRBD1 (5 bases). The germline CDR1 and CDR2 sequences are SGHDN and FVKESK. V lost 4 bases, J lost 4 bases, and 14 bases lay in between. This CDR3 is 15 amino acids long. In DNA, the CDR3 is TGTGCCAGCAGCCGACAAACCAGGGTCGGAAACACCATATATTTT. Its protein is CASSRQTRVGNTIYF.

A single count supports this clone. The V call is TRBV29-1, the J call TRBJ2-2, with a tentative D call TRBD1 (6 bases). The germline V gene has CDR1 SQVTM and CDR2 ANQGSEA. The CDR3 consists of 15 residues. Deletions cut 3 bases from V and 2 bases from J, with 13 bases between. CDR3 coding DNA: TGCAGCGTTGATGTAGGACAGTCCAACACCGGGGAGCTGTTTTTT. Residues: CSVDVGQSNTGELFF.

The chain employs TRBV5-1 and TRBJ1-3; D is ambiguous. The V end lost 0 bases, the J end lost 2 bases, and 12 bases lay between the germline ends. Germline lookup yields CDR1 SGHRS and CDR2 YFSETQ. The CDR3 loop spans 16 amino acids. CDR3 protein: CASSLDLSSPGNTIYF. In DNA, the CDR3 is TGCGCCAGCAGCTTGGACTTGTCGAGTCCTGGAAACACCATATATTTT.

This chain links TRBV11-2 with TRBJ1-3; no firm D call. Germline CDR1 and CDR2: SGHAT and FQNNGV. V dropped 5 bases and J dropped 1 base, with 6 bases sitting between them. The CDR3 is made up of 13 amino acids. The CDR3 DNA is TGTGCCAGCAGCCCCTCGTCTGGAAACACCATATATTTT. It translates to CASSPSSGNTIYF.

The chain uses TRBV10-3 and TRBJ2-7, with 8 bases identical to TRBD1. The CDR3 contains 14 residues. The V gene end was trimmed by 3 bases and the J gene end by 4 bases; junction bases not matched to a gene: 5. Germline V CDR1 and CDR2: ENHRY, SYGVKD. The CDR3 DNA reads as TGTGCCATCAGTGATAACAGGGGGGCGTACGAGCAGTACTTC. Its protein product is CAISDNRGAYEQYF.

This clone was seen a single time. The V gene is TRBV5-1, the J gene TRBJ2-7; 7 bases match TRBD1. This CDR3 spans 13 amino acids. Germline trimming cut 4 bases from V and 5 bases from J; bases unmatched to any gene: 6. Germline values: CDR1 SGHRS, CDR2 YFSETQ. The CDR3 nucleotides are TGCGCCAGCAGCGAGACAGGGTCCCACGAGCAGTACTTC. Protein product: CASSETGSHEQYF.

This chain uses TRBV7-7 with TRBJ1-1; D is ambiguous. The germline V gene encodes CDR1 SSHAT and CDR2 FNYEAQ (reference sequence). The CDR3 has 15 residues. Trimming cost V 0 bases and J 1 base, with 9 bases left between them. CDR3: CASSLASDWNTEAFF. Written as DNA, the CDR3 is TGTGCCAGCAGCTTAGCTTCGGACTGGAACACTGAAGCTTTCTTT.

This clone was counted between two and nine times. The chain uses TRBV11-3 and TRBJ1-6; maybe TRBD1 (6 bases). Germline values: CDR1 SGHNT, CDR2 YENEEA. Trimming cost V 5 bases and J 7 bases, with 12 bases left between them. The CDR3 is 14 amino acids. The CDR3: CASSEGTRNSPLHF. The CDR3 DNA sequence: TGTGCCAGCAGCGAGGGGACAAGAAATTCACCCCTCCACTTT.

The rearrangement links TRBV12-5 to TRBJ2-2, with a weak D call TRBD2 (6 bases). Germline CDR1 is LGHNT and CDR2 is FRNRAP. This CDR3 comprises 15 residues. The germline V and J ends were trimmed by 1 base and 1 base, with 7 bases remaining between them. The CDR3: CASGLGRGNTGELFF. Here the CDR3 DNA reads TGTGCTAGTGGTTTGGGGCGGGGGAACACCGGGGAGCTGTTTTTT. Combining the CDR3 with reference TRBV12-5 and TRBJ2-2 gives the whole variable domain DARVTQTPRHKVTEMGQEVTMRCQPILGHNTVFWYRQTMMQGLELLAYFRNRAPLDDSGMPKDRFSAEMPDATLATLKIQPSEPRDSAVYFCASGLGRGNTGELFFGEGSRLTVL.

The V call is TRBV30, the J call TRBJ1-2; D unresolved. Trimming took 4 bases from V and 3 from J, leaving 9 bases between them. Germline assignment: CDR1 GTSNPN and CDR2 SVGIG (reference sequence). The CDR3 consists of 12 residues. The CDR3 DNA sequence: TGTGCCTGGATGGCGGGCCACTATGGCTACACCTTC. Translated, it gives CAWMAGHYGYTF.

The chain couples TRBV29-1 to TRBJ1-3, with a weak D call TRBD1 (5 bases). CDR3 size: 16 residues. V dropped 6 bases and J dropped 3 bases, with 21 bases sitting between them. Germline values: CDR1 SQVTM, CDR2 ANQGSEA. CDR3 amino acids: CSVGPRDGLFGNTIYF. The DNA for the CDR3 is TGCAGCGTCGGACCCAGGGACGGACTATTTGGAAACACCATATATTTT. The whole variable domain, remainder taken from reference TRBV29-1 and TRBJ1-3, is SAVISQKPSRDICQRGTSLTIQCQVDSQVTMMFWYRQQPGQSLTLIATANQGSEATYESGFVIDKFPISRPNLTFSTLTVSNMSPEDSSIYLCSVGPRDGLFGNTIYFGEGSWLTVV.

The chain recombines TRBV11-3 with TRBJ2-4; maybe TRBD2 (6 bases). The germline V gene has CDR1 SGHNT and CDR2 YENEEA. The CDR3 consists of 13 residues. Trimming pared 5 bases from V and 8 bases from J, leaving 13 bases between. In nucleotides, the CDR3 is TGTGCCAGCAGCCCGGGGACTGTAGACATTCAGTACTTC. The encoded protein is CASSPGTVDIQYF.

The rearrangement uses TRBV2 and TRBJ1-3; D perhaps matches TRBD1 (6 bases). Germline V gene sequence: CDR1 SNHLY, CDR2 FYNNEI. Deletions cut 10 bases from V and 0 bases from J, with 16 bases between. There are 15 residues in the CDR3. The CDR3 DNA reads TGTGCCATCTCGAAAGGACAGATCTCTGGAAACACCATATATTTT. Translation gives CAISKGQISGNTIYF.

The CDR3 here is CASSWSGRGYTF. Written as DNA, the CDR3 is TGTGCCAGCAGCTGGAGCGGCAGGGGCTACACCTTC. The chain is built from TRBV11-2 and TRBJ1-2; no clear D gene. The V gene's germline CDR1 is SGHAT and CDR2 FQNNGV. Trimming took 4 bases from V and 8 from J, leaving 11 bases between them. The CDR3 has 12 amino acids.

The CDR3 DNA reads TGTGCCAGCAGCTCAGGGGAATGGATCTACAATGAGCAGTTCTTC. Protein product: CASSSGEWIYNEQFF. This chain connects TRBV5-8 to TRBJ2-1, with D possibly being TRBD1 (6 bases). Germline values: CDR1 SGHTS, CDR2 YDEGEE. This CDR3 spans 15 amino acids. Trimming took off 3 bases at V and 3 bases at J, with 13 bases between the two ends. The entire variable domain, with the rest obtained from reference TRBV5-8 and TRBJ2-1, is as follows: EAGVTQSPTHLIKTRGQQATLRCSPISGHTSVYWYQQALGLGLQFLLWYDEGEERNRGNFPPRFSGRQFPNYSSELNVNALELEDSALYLCASSSGEWIYNEQFFGPGTRLTVL.

A single count supports this clone. This chain links TRBV9 with TRBJ1-1; D is unresolved. The CDR3 is 15 residues long. V dropped 4 bases and J dropped 4 bases, with 17 bases sitting between them. Germline assignment: CDR1 SGDLS and CDR2 YYNGEE. CDR3 sequence reads: CASSKIPIRGTEAFF. The CDR3 nucleotides read TGTGCCAGCAGCAAAATTCCTATTCGGGGCACTGAAGCTTTCTTT.

V usage is TRBV4-3 and J usage is TRBJ2-3; TRBD2 matches at 8 bases. With V trimmed by 2 bases and J by 0 bases, 4 bases remained unmatched. This CDR3 contains 16 residues. Germline V gives CDR1 LGHNA, CDR2 YSLEER. This chain's CDR3 is CASSQLAGPSTDTQYF. The CDR3 DNA follows: TGCGCCAGCAGCCAACTAGCGGGCCCGAGCACAGATACGCAGTATTTT.